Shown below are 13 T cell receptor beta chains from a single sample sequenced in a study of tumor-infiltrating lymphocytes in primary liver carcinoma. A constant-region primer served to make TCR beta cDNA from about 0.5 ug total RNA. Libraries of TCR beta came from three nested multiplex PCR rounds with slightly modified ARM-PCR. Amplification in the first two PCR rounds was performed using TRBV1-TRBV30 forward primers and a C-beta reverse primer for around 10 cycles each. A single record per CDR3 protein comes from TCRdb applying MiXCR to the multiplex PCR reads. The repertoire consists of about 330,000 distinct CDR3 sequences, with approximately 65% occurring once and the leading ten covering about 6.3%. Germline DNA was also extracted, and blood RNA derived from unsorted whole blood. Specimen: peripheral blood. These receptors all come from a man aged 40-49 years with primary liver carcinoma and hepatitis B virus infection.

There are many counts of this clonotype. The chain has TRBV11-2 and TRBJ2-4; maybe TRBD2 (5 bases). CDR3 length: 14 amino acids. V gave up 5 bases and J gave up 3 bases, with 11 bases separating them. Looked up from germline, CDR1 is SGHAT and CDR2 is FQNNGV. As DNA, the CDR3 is TGTGCCAGCAGCCTAGGAGGTAACAAAAACATTCAGTACTTC. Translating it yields CASSLGGNKNIQYF.

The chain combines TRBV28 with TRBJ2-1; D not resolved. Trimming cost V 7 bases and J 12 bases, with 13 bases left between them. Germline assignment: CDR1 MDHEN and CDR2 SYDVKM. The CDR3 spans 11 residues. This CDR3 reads CASKLDARQFF. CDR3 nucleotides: TGTGCCAGCAAATTAGACGCGAGGCAGTTCTTC.

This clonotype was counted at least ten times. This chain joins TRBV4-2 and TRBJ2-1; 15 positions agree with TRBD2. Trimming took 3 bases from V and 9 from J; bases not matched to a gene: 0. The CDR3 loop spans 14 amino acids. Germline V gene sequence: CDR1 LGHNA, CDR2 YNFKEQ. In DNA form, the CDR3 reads TGTGCCAGCAGCCAGGGACTAGCGGGAGGTGAGCAGTTCTTC. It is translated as CASSQGLAGGEQFF.

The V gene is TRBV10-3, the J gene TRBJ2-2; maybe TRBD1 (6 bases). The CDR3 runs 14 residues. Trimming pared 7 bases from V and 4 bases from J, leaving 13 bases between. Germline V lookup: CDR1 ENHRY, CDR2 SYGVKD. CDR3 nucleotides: TGTGCCATCACCCGGACAGAGAGCACCGGGGAGCTGTTTTTT. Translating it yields CAITRTESTGELFF.

The CDR3, as DNA: TGTGCCACCAGTGGAGCCGGGACAGGGGGGATCAATGAGCAGTTCTTC. Encoded protein: CATSGAGTGGINEQFF. The V gene is TRBV24-1, the J gene TRBJ2-1; 11 bases align to TRBD1. The CDR3 contains 16 residues. J was trimmed by 6 bases and V by 5 bases; bases with no gene match: 8. Germline CDR1 and CDR2: KGHDR and SFDVKD.

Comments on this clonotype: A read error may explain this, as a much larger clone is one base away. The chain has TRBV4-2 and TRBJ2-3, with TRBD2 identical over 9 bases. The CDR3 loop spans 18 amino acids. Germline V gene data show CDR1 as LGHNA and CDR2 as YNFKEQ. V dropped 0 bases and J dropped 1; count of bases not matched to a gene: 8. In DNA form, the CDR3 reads TGTGCCAGCAGCCAAGATCTGAGCACTAGCGGGTGCACAGATACGCAGTATTTT. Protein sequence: CASSQDLSTSGCTDTQYF.

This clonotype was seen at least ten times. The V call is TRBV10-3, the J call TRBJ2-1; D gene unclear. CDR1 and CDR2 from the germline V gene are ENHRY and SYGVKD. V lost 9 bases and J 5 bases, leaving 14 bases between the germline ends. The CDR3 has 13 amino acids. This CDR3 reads CAIKKHDNNEQFF. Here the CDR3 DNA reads TGTGCCATTAAAAAACACGACAACAATGAGCAGTTCTTC.

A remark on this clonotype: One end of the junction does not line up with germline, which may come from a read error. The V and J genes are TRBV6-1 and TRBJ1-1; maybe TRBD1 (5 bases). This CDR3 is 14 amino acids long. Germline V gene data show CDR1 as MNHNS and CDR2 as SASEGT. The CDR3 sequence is CASSGSLGETEAFF. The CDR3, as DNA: TGTGCTAGCAGTGGCTCCTTAGGGGAGACTGAAGCTTTCTTT.

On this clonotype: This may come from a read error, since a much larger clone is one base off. The CDR3 nucleotides read TGTGCCAGCAGTTCCGTGAGCAGAGGTAGCAATCAGACCCAGCATTTT. Protein product: CASSSVSRGSNQTQHF. The rearrangement links TRBV6-2 or TRBV6-3 to TRBJ1-5; D remains unclear. The CDR3 is made up of 16 amino acids. Germline V gene data show CDR1 as MNHEY and CDR2 as SVGEGT.

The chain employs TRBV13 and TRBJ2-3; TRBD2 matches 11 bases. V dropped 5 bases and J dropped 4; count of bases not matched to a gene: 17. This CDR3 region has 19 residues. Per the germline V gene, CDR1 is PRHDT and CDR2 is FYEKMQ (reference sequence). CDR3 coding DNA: TGTGCCAGCAGCCGCCTTAGCGGGAGGGCCCGATCGGGGTCAGATACGCAGTATTTT. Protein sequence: CASSRLSGRARSGSDTQYF. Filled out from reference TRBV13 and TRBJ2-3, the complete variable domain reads AAGVIQSPRHLIKEKRETATLKCYPIPRHDTVYWYQQGPGQDPQFLISFYEKMQSDKGSIPDRFSAQQFSDYHSELNMSSLELGDSALYFCASSRLSGRARSGSDTQYFGPGTRLTVL.

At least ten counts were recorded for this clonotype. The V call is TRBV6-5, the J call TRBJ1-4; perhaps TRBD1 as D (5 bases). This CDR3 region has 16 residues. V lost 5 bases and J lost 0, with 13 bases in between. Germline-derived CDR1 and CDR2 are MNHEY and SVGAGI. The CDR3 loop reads CASSINRGATNEKLFF. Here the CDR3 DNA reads TGTGCCAGCAGTATAAACCGAGGGGCAACTAATGAAAAACTGTTTTTT.

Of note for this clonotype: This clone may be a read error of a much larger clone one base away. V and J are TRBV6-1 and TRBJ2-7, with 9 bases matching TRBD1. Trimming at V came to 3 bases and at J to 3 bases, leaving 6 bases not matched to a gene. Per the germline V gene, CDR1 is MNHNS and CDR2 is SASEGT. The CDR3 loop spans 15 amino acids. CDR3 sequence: CASSDDGTGYYEQYF. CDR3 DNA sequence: TGTGCCAGCAGTGACGACGGGACAGGGTACTACGAGCAGTACTTC.

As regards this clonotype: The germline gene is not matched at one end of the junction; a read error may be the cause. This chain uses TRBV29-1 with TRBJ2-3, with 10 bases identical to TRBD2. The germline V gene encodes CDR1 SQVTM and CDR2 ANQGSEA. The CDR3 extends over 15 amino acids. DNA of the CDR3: TGCAGCGTTGAAGGTGGGACTAGCGTACTAGGTACGCAATATTTT. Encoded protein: CSVEGGTSVLGTQYF.